This T cell receptor beta chain comes out of a study of cytomegalovirus exposure and HLA in healthy donors. Notes on the study in general: The investigators catalogued 164 TCR beta chains as cytomegalovirus-associated.

PCR primers comprised 60 Vbeta and 13 Jbeta primers. The table came from immunoSEQ multiplex PCR; TCRdb's copy has only in-frame clones and leaves some out. The sample holds about 130,000 clones, less than 80% seen once. The CDR3 contains 14 residues. Germline lookup yields CDR1 MNHEY and CDR2 SVGAGI. The V and J ends lost 8 bases and 8 bases, in that order; junction bases with no gene match: 11. Comments on this clone: Its antigen is currently unknown.

The rearrangement joins TRBV6-5 to TRBJ1-4; 7 bases are a match to TRBD1. This sequence originates from a middle-aged man in good health and CMV-seronegative. Specimen: PBMCs. The CDR3 loop reads CASGRWDRREKLFF. The CDR3, as DNA: TGTGCCAGCGGCCGTTGGGACAGACGAGAAAAACTGTTTTTT.